This paragraph reports one T cell receptor beta chain. No cognate antigen has been identified for it. Base qualities were left out, and no much larger clone turns up one base away. The data derive from a study of OX40 agonist ivuxolimab in advanced cancers. About the full investigation: Ivuxolimab was an agonistic, fully human IgG2 monoclonal antibody directed against OX40 (CD134), a costimulatory receptor. Intravenous ivuxolimab was administered to patients every 2 weeks at six dose levels: 0.01, 0.1, 0.3, 1.5, 3 and 10 mg/kg. Of the roughly 53 patients in dose escalation, some 20 had hepatocellular carcinoma, some 15 had melanoma, 9 had renal cell carcinoma and 9 had head and neck cancer. A male proportion of roughly 80% and a mean age of approximately 55 years, ranging from roughly 23 to 85, were recorded for the dose-escalation cohort. Prior anti-PD-1, anti-PD-L1 or anti-CTLA-4 therapy was permitted, and about two fifths of dose-escalation patients had received checkpoint inhibitors. Partial responses occurred in three dose-escalation patients, of whom one had hepatocellular carcinoma and two had cutaneous melanoma. Peripheral TCRbeta sequencing aimed to test whether ivuxolimab altered TCR sequence diversity and caused clonal T-cell expansion. The paper reports the monotherapy dose-escalation portion (N of about 50 patients) of the phase I ivuxolimab trial. Points the paper makes about the study in general: Antigen specificity was not determined for the clonally expanded peripheral T cells. After ivuxolimab, CD8+ T cells had more expanded clones than CD4+ T cells on average. At doses of 0.1 to 3.0 mg/kg, clonal expansion of both CD4+ and CD8+ T cells in blood was seen between baseline and week 6. Partial responders in the 0.1-3.0 mg/kg groups had among the lowest normalized peripheral clonal expansion, especially among CD8+ T cells. Low levels of normalized T-cell clonal expansion were also shown by some nonresponding patients.

The trial excluded patients who had a history of autoimmune disease or who were on systemic immunosuppression. Peripheral blood for TCR sequencing was drawn from every dose cohort at baseline, at cycle 4 day 1 and at cycle 7 day 1. The samples were taken from a phase I, first-in-human, multicenter, open-label dose-escalation trial of ivuxolimab. The trial enrolled adults with locally advanced or metastatic head and neck squamous cell, hepatocellular, melanoma or renal cell carcinoma. Before TCR sequencing, CD4+ and CD8+ T cells were separately sorted from peripheral blood. CDR1 MNHEY and CDR2 SMNVEV were looked up in the germline V gene (reference sequence). Relative to germline, V is 2 bases shorter and J is 8 bases shorter, with 12 bases between their ends. The CDR3 runs 13 residues from the cysteine to the phenylalanine. Solely the CDR3 DNA is kept, with 39 bases framed from the first base. To sequence the TCRbeta CDR3 region, genomic DNA was isolated from the sorted cells. The immunoSEQ Assay was used to sequence the TCRbeta CDR3 regions. This is the immuneACCESS table as TCRdb keeps it, with only in-frame sequences that have V and J called. A part of the clones is gone; compared with another copy, unresolved V genes explain less than half, and the rest is unexplained. Here the sample has about 24,000 clones; approximately 80% occur a single time. The ten largest clones take up 1.4% of the sample.

Here the chain combines TRBV27 and TRBJ1-2; the D gene identity is not certain. The source material was CD4+ or CD8+ T cells sorted from blood, sampled in a trial of the OX40 agonist ivuxolimab. The sequence was obtained from an adult with an advanced solid tumor such as melanoma, head and neck, liver or kidney cancer. The CDR3 protein sequence reads: CASSLRAAGGYTF. In nucleotide form, the sequence is TGTGCCAGCAGTTTACGGGCAGCGGGGGGCTACACCTTC.